This TCR beta chain was obtained from a study of control samples from healthy donors and cancer patients (TCRdb year 2020). A distance of 18 bases separates the germline ends of V and J, which lose 4 bases and 3 bases respectively. From cysteine to phenylalanine, the CDR3 is 16 amino acids long. Here the CDR3 DNA is all that survives: 48 bases in frame from base 1. CDR1 and CDR2, looked up from the germline V gene (reference sequence), are SEHNR and FQNEAQ. The method was the immunoSEQ multiplex PCR assay. In its TCRdb copy, this immuneACCESS table keeps in-frame sequences only and misses some clones. Where compared with another copy, unresolved V genes explain less than half of these, and the others have no known cause. In all, the sample holds about 38,000 clones, and around 82% of those were seen once. The ten largest clonotypes hold 20% to 25% of the sample. Notes on this clone: Its specific antigen is unknown. Per-nucleotide qualities are absent, and no much larger clonotype sits a single base away.

The receptor was isolated from a woman in her sixties or seventies with lung cancer. Recombination linked TRBV7-9 to TRBJ1-2; the D gene cannot be resolved reliably. The sequenced sample consisted of PBMCs. The DNA sequence is given as TGTGCCAGCAGCTCCTTTAGGACCCTTCGTGACTATGGCTACACCTTC. Its translation reads: CASSSFRTLRDYGYTF.